This TCR beta chain was observed in a study of CD8 T cells in ankylosing spondylitis. Broader study findings: Ankylosing spondylitis blood appeared to be characterized by a TCR beta motif of about eight highly homologous variants.

Each CDR3 protein gets one entry after TCRdb re-called the 5' RACE reads with MiXCR. The sample records 130,000 or so distinct CDR3 sequences, over 15% being singletons. On this clonotype: Antigen specificity is unknown.

The material sequenced was blood, either unsorted or a sorted T cell fraction (not recorded which). This clonotype was obtained from a male donor with ankylosing spondylitis.

CDR3 amino acids: CASSSGEQYF. The CDR3 DNA reads TGTGCCAGCAGTTCAGGGGAGCAGTACTTC. The genes are TRBV12-3 or TRBV12-4 and TRBJ2-7, with D possibly being TRBD1 (5 bases). Trimming removed 4 bases from V and 7 bases from J, with 5 bases in between. This CDR3 is 10 amino acids long.